Below are 26 T cell receptor beta chains sequenced from a single sample in a study of T-cell memory formation after mild COVID-19. In TCRdb, the 5' RACE reads were re-called with MiXCR into one record per CDR3 protein. Here the sample spans about 320,000 distinct CDR3 sequences, roughly 13% being singletons. The sample comprised PBMCs or a T cell subset sorted from them (not recorded which). These TCRs come from a man younger than 35 who had mild COVID-19 (a few samples of this study predate the infection). Cell type and time point are not known.

This clonotype was detected only a few times. This chain joins TRBV10-3 and TRBJ2-5; TRBD1 aligns across 10 bases. V shed 10 bases, J shed 5 bases, and the junction held 10 bases outside the gene matches. CDR1 and CDR2 (germline): ENHRY, SYGVKD. This CDR3 has 14 amino acids. The CDR3 protein is CATRQGASLETQYF. The DNA for the CDR3 is TGTGCCACGCGACAGGGGGCTAGTCTCGAGACCCAGTACTTC.

This clonotype was seen a few times. The chain is built from TRBV20-1 and TRBJ2-7; TRBD1 is a possible D gene (5 bases). CDR3 length: 14 amino acids. Trimming cost V 2 bases and J 3 bases, with 14 bases left between them. Germline V CDR1 and CDR2: DFQATT, SNEGSKA (reference sequence). The CDR3 DNA is TGCAGTGCTAGAAACCAGGGTCGCCGCTACGAGCAGTACTTC. It encodes CSARNQGRRYEQYF.

This chain uses TRBV12-3 or TRBV12-4 with TRBJ1-2; D is unclear. V was cut by 7 bases and J by 4 bases, with 13 bases left in between. CDR3 length equals 13 residues. The CDR3 DNA sequence: TGTGCCAGCACCGGCGGCGCACCCTATGGCTACACCTTC. It translates to CASTGGAPYGYTF.

This sequence joins TRBV12-3 or TRBV12-4 and TRBJ1-2; D not resolved. V lost 3 bases and J lost 4, with 12 bases in between. This CDR3 is 14 amino acids long. The CDR3, as DNA: TGTGCCAGCAGTTTTCTGGTTGGACCCTATGGCTACACCTTC. Encoded protein: CASSFLVGPYGYTF.

V and J are TRBV2 and TRBJ1-5, with 9 bases matching TRBD1. This CDR3 has 16 amino acids. Germline V gene sequence: CDR1 SNHLY, CDR2 FYNNEI. V lost 5 bases to trimming and J lost 6 bases; unmatched junction nucleotides: 11. The CDR3 loop is CASSKERTGAGQPQHF. CDR3 in DNA: TGTGCCAGCAGTAAAGAGAGGACAGGGGCTGGTCAGCCCCAGCATTTT.

This chain links TRBV10-2 with TRBJ2-3, with D tentatively TRBD2 (5 bases). Trimming shortened V by 4 bases and J by 2 bases, and 7 bases separated the two germline ends. Germline loops: CDR1 WSHSY, CDR2 SAAADI. This CDR3 is 13 amino acids long. In DNA, the CDR3 is TGCGCCAGCAGTGGGACTCCCACAGATACGCAGTATTTT. Its protein is CASSGTPTDTQYF.

This chain joins TRBV12-3 or TRBV12-4 and TRBJ2-3; possibly TRBD2 for D (5 bases). Trimming took 1 base from V and 3 from J, leaving 17 bases between them. The CDR3 has 17 residues. CDR3 amino acids: CASSLGFQRLKTDTQYF. For the CDR3, the DNA is TGTGCCAGCAGTTTAGGATTCCAGCGGCTGAAGACAGATACGCAGTATTTT.

The chain carries TRBV6-5 and TRBJ1-1, with 9 bases matching TRBD1. Germline CDR1 and CDR2: MNHEY and SVGAGI. CDR3 length: 14 amino acids. Trimming took 4 bases from V and 5 from J; bases not matched to a gene: 5. The CDR3 sequence: CASSSGTGLTEAFF. As DNA, the CDR3 is TGTGCCAGCAGTTCCGGGACAGGGCTAACTGAAGCTTTCTTT.

This clonotype came up a few times. This chain links TRBV7-6 with TRBJ2-7; the match to TRBD1 covers 10 bases. The CDR3 is 17 residues long. Losses at the gene ends were 5 bases for V and 1 base for J; bases not matched to a gene: 11. Germline V CDR1 and CDR2: SGHVS, FNYEAQ. The CDR3 region has the DNA TGTGCCAGCAGCATTGGACAGGGGGATATACTTTCCTACGAGCAGTACTTC. Its protein product is CASSIGQGDILSYEQYF.

This clonotype was observed a few times. V gene TRBV20-1 combines with J gene TRBJ2-7; D is unresolved. V gave up 3 bases and J gave up 2 bases, with 5 bases separating them. The length of the CDR3 is 11 residues. Germline V gene data show CDR1 as DFQATT and CDR2 as SNEGSKA (reference sequence). The chain's CDR3 is CSARSAYEQYV. CDR3 in DNA: TGCAGTGCTAGGTCGGCCTACGAGCAGTACGTC.

In its sample, this clonotype was seen many times. The chain joins TRBV20-1 to TRBJ2-3; D might be TRBD1 (5 bases). V dropped 2 bases and J dropped 3 bases, with 9 bases sitting between them. The CDR3 has 13 amino acids. Germline CDR1 DFQATT, CDR2 SNEGSKA (reference sequence). The CDR3 is CSARLPGTDTQYF. Here the CDR3 DNA reads TGCAGTGCTAGACTCCCAGGGACAGATACGCAGTATTTT.

This clonotype has just a few counts. The V gene is TRBV4-1, the J gene TRBJ2-7; TRBD2 matches at 10 bases. Trimming cost V 0 bases and J 3 bases; bases outside gene matches: 8. This CDR3 is built from 17 residues. The germline gives CDR1 MGHRA, CDR2 YSYEKL. In DNA form, the CDR3 reads TGCGCCAGCAGCCAAGATAGTCTAGCGGGGGCGTACTACGAGCAGTACTTC. This gives the protein CASSQDSLAGAYYEQYF.

The rearrangement uses TRBV4-1 and TRBJ2-5; 9 nucleotides line up with TRBD1. The ends lost 5 bases at V and 2 bases at J; junction bases unmatched: 12. Germline lookup yields CDR1 MGHRA and CDR2 YSYEKL. The CDR3 consists of 17 residues. The CDR3: CASSFLGDGTGQETQYF. DNA of the CDR3: TGCGCCAGCAGCTTCTTAGGGGACGGGACAGGGCAAGAGACCCAGTACTTC.

This clonotype was seen only a few times. The chain recombines TRBV5-1 with TRBJ1-2; D gene uncertain. The CDR3 has 14 residues. The V gene's germline CDR1 is SGHRS and CDR2 YFSETQ. Trimming shortened V by 0 bases and J by 0 bases, and 6 bases separated the two germline ends. The CDR3 protein is CASSLEPANYGYTF. Here the CDR3 DNA reads TGCGCCAGCAGCTTGGAGCCAGCTAACTATGGCTACACCTTC.

The V call is TRBV29-1, the J call TRBJ1-1, with 7 bases fitting TRBD1. This CDR3 has 14 amino acids. J was trimmed by 7 bases and V by 6 bases; bases with no gene match: 14. The germline CDR1 and CDR2 sequences are SQVTM and ANQGSEA. CDR3 loop: CSVYQGDRMVEAFF. The CDR3 DNA sequence: TGCAGCGTCTACCAGGGGGATCGTATGGTTGAAGCTTTCTTT. The full variable domain, its missing parts supplied by reference TRBV29-1 and TRBJ1-1, is SAVISQKPSRDICQRGTSLTIQCQVDSQVTMMFWYRQQPGQSLTLIATANQGSEATYESGFVIDKFPISRPNLTFSTLTVSNMSPEDSSIYLCSVYQGDRMVEAFFGQGTRLTVV.

J is TRBJ2-3 and V is TRBV29-1; 7 positions match TRBD1. The CDR3 consists of 13 residues. The trim removed 5 bases at V and 5 bases at J, leaving 7 bases unmatched. Germline CDR1 reads SQVTM; CDR2 reads ANQGSEA. The CDR3 sequence is CSVSTGPGDTQYF. CDR3 sequence (DNA): TGCAGCGTTTCGACAGGGCCCGGAGATACGCAGTATTTT.

The chain links TRBV25-1 to TRBJ1-1, with 9 bases identical to TRBD1. From germline, CDR1 is MGHDK and CDR2 SYGVNS. CDR3 length: 13 amino acids. With 6 bases clipped from V and 1 base from J, the junction kept 0 bases outside the gene matches. Here the CDR3 reads CASRDRGNTEAFF. The CDR3 nucleotides are TGTGCCAGCAGGGACAGGGGGAACACTGAAGCTTTCTTT.

The rearrangement joins TRBV27 to TRBJ1-5; TRBD1 aligns across 8 bases. The CDR3 runs to 16 residues. CDR1 is MNHEY and CDR2 is SMNVEV in the germline V gene (reference sequence). J gave up 1 base and V 5 bases, and 7 bases lay outside the gene matches. The DNA for the CDR3 is TGTGCCAGCAGTACCGACAGGGGATCAAGCAATCAGCCCCAGCATTTT. As protein: CASSTDRGSSNQPQHF.

The chain joins TRBV6-2 or TRBV6-3 to TRBJ2-5, with 10 bases lining up with TRBD1. Trimming at V came to 8 bases and at J to 7 bases, leaving 13 bases not matched to a gene. Per the germline V gene, CDR1 is MNHEY and CDR2 is SVGEGT. This CDR3 is 15 amino acids long. CDR3 loop: CASGRQGALLGTQYF. CDR3 in DNA: TGTGCCAGCGGGAGACAGGGGGCTTTGTTAGGGACCCAGTACTTC.

This chain connects TRBV6-5 to TRBJ2-2, with D unclear. Germline CDR1 MNHEY, CDR2 SVGAGI. The V gene lost 8 bases and the J gene lost 6 bases, with 10 bases spanning the gap. The CDR3 length is 12 residues. Here the CDR3 reads CASRVGPGELFF. The CDR3 DNA is TGTGCCAGCCGCGTCGGACCCGGGGAGCTGTTTTTT.

This clonotype has a count of ten or more. The CDR3 coding sequence is TGTGCCAGCAGTTTTGCCGGCACCACCTACGAGCAGTACTTC. Translating it yields CASSFAGTTYEQYF. The rearrangement joins TRBV12-3 or TRBV12-4 to TRBJ2-7; D is uncertain. The CDR3 contains 14 residues. Trimming pared 3 bases from V and 2 bases from J, leaving 11 bases between.

This clonotype was counted only a few times. One end of the junction does not line up with germline, which may come from a read error. The chain carries TRBV4-3 and TRBJ2-5, with D unresolved. Germline CDR1 reads LGHNA; CDR2 reads YSLEER. CDR3 length equals 14 residues. CDR3 loop: CASSQDPGLEPQYF. The CDR3, as DNA: TGCGCCAGCAGCCAAGATCCAGGTTTAGAGCCCCAGTACTTC.

The chain links TRBV14 to TRBJ2-3; D call uncertain. There are 13 residues in the CDR3. Germline lookup yields CDR1 SGHDN and CDR2 FVKESK. V lost 5 bases to trimming and J lost 6 bases, with 12 bases between them. CDR3 sequence (DNA): TGTGCCAGCAGCGGGCTTGATCGGGATACGCAGTATTTT. The encoded protein is CASSGLDRDTQYF.

This clonotype was counted between two and nine times. V is TRBV7-8 and J is TRBJ1-1; TRBD1 aligns across 9 bases. CDR3 size: 14 residues. Germline-derived CDR1 and CDR2 are SGHVS and FQNEAQ. Trimming at V came to 4 bases and at J to 9 bases, leaving 9 bases not matched to a gene. This CDR3 is CASSSWDRAVKAFF. The DNA of the CDR3 is TGTGCCAGCAGCTCCTGGGACAGGGCCGTTAAAGCTTTCTTT.

In its sample, this clonotype was seen a few times. CDR3: CSVERQQTETQYF. In DNA, the CDR3 is TGCAGCGTTGAACGACAGCAAACAGAGACCCAGTACTTC. The chain has TRBV29-1 and TRBJ2-5, with a possible D match to TRBD1 (5 bases). The germline V and J ends were trimmed by 2 bases and 4 bases, with 11 bases remaining between them. The CDR3 is 13 residues long. Germline loops: CDR1 SQVTM, CDR2 ANQGSEA.

The chain is built from TRBV20-1 and TRBJ2-3; TRBD2 matches 15 bases. The J segment lost 8 bases and the V segment lost 3 bases, leaving 9 bases of the junction unmatched. The CDR3 sequence is 16 residues long. Germline V CDR1 and CDR2: DFQATT, SNEGSKA (reference sequence). The CDR3 coding sequence is TGCAGTGCTAGTGTCGGACTAGCGGGGGGGGCGGGTACGCAGTATTTT. Its translation is CSASVGLAGGAGTQYF.